This TCR beta chain was recovered during a study of memory CD8 T cells in hepatitis C reinfection. Across the study: A positive HCV RNA test after two negatives ≥60 days apart defined reinfection.

The CDR3 spans 15 residues. V lost 2 bases and J lost 5; bases outside the gene matches: 7. Germline V gene data show CDR1 as MGHRA and CDR2 as YSYEKL. The sample's time point: pre-reinfection, 55 to 20 weeks before reinfection detection. TCR sequencing was done directly ex vivo on sorted cells, without expansion in vitro. Assay: immunoSEQ multiplex PCR; the TCRdb copy retains only in-frame clones and omits some. This table holds more than 45,000 clones, nearly 90% found once. The chain recombines TRBV4-1 with TRBJ1-2, with 8 bases that match TRBD1. Sequencing used naive CD8+ T cells sorted from blood. This clonotype originated in a man aged 18 to 30 with hepatitis C virus infection. The CDR3 DNA follows: TGCGCCAGCAGCCAACCGAGGACAGGGTGGTATGGCTACACCTTC. This sequence encodes CASSQPRTGWYGYTF.